This T cell receptor (beta chain) derives from a study of T cells in Graves' hyperthyroidism and ophthalmopathy. The germline V and J ends were trimmed by 6 bases and 7 bases, with 9 bases remaining between them. Germline assignment: CDR1 MNHEY and CDR2 SVGEGT. CDR3 size: 11 residues. Many counts were recorded for this clonotype. Using RNA transcripts as the source, TCR beta CDR3 regions were amplified. The TCR CDR3 was amplified in a first-round RT-PCR using the HTBI primer set. TCRdb re-called the multiplex PCR reads through MiXCR, storing one row per CDR3 protein. The sample consists of about 560,000 distinct CDR3 sequences, 15% to 20% of them appearing once.

The chain employs TRBV6-2 or TRBV6-3 and TRBJ2-5; D tentatively reads TRBD1 or TRBD2 (5 bases each). The specimen sequenced was blood. This clonotype was obtained from a woman in her late teens or twenties with Graves' hyperthyroidism. This CDR3 reads CASRGPPTQYF. The CDR3 DNA sequence: TGTGCCAGCAGGGGACCACCGACCCAGTACTTC.